The clone carrying this TCR beta chain came up a few times. Its matching antigen is unknown. These data are taken from a study of human T cells and chemical hapten exposure. Turning to the study itself: Diphenylcyclopropenone doses were given weekly to the scalps of patients across the approximately 24-week study. Alopecia universalis, totalis or areata was present in patients who were mostly female. Study outcomes and limitations: DPC sensitization did not alter TCRs above 1 in 1000 frequency. Expanded TCRs showed more large CDR3 clusters than pre-sensitization or healthy control sets.

Germline CDR1 is SGHTA and CDR2 is FQGNSA. V was shortened by 5 bases and J by 7 bases, with 11 bases between the two germline ends. This CDR3 has 13 residues. TCRdb re-called the RACE reads with MiXCR, one entry per CDR3 protein. The table shows some 300,000 distinct CDR3 sequences, with about 5% occurring only once. Time point specified: pre-sensitization, week 0. Treatment reported: therapeutic diphenylcyclopropenone sensitization with weekly scalp DPC. Here the sequenced sample was whole blood, taken in connection with sensitization to the hapten diphenylcyclopropenone (DPC). The receptor was derived from a woman aged 18-29 years with alopecia areata. Some clones in this sample may be carry-over from other donors' samples. The V and J genes are TRBV7-2 and TRBJ1-4; D is ambiguous. The DNA of the CDR3 is TGTGCCAGCAGCCCCAGGAGACTTGAAAAACTGTTTTTT. Protein: CASSPRRLEKLFF.